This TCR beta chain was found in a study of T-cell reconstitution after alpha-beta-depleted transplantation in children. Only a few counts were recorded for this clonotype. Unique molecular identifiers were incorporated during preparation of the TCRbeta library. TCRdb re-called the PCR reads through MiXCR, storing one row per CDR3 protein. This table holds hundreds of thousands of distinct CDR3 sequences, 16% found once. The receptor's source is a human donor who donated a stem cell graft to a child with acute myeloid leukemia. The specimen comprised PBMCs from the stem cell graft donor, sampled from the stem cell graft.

This chain's CDR3 is CASSSFSIEQFF. CDR3 DNA sequence: TGTGCCAGCAGCTCCTTCTCCATTGAGCAGTTCTTC. The chain is built from TRBV7-2 and TRBJ2-1, with D hard to call. V was clipped by 4 bases and J by 9 bases, with 10 bases between them. Looked up from germline, CDR1 is SGHTA and CDR2 is FQGNSA. CDR3 length: 12 residues.